A selection of T cell receptor beta chains follows, all from one sample in a study of CD8 T cells in Susac syndrome. TCRdb analysed the immunoSEQ multiplex PCR reads with MiXCR anew, one entry per CDR3 protein. Of about 110,000 distinct CDR3 sequences in the sample, about 95% are singletons; the top ten hold around 0.1%. The sample taken for sequencing was CD4+ T cells from PBMCs. The receptors come from a human donor in good health. The conserved cysteine and the conserved F or W are not part of the CDR3 here. Each record gives: J gene, clone size, D gene, V gene, CDR3 protein. A D gene is named only where the DNA matches it firmly. Clone size appears in some rows only: once, few, many, or a class for an expanded clone.

TRBJ2-7 | - | - | TRBV23-1 | ASTSLRGGDSYEQY
TRBJ2-2 | - | - | TRBV6-6 | ASTQNPTGELF
TRBJ1-2 | - | TRBD1 | TRBV25-1 | ASSTRDRGGYT
TRBJ2-2 | - | - | TRBV3-1 | ASSRIGGRGHTGELF
TRBJ2-6 | - | TRBD1 | TRBV9 | ASSVGTGSAGANVLT
TRBJ1-1 | - | - | TRBV2 | ASSYRAPEAF
TRBJ2-3 | - | - | TRBV9 | ASSVGLVGSTDTQY
TRBJ1-3 | - | - | TRBV3-1 | ASSHQGTIY
TRBJ2-7 | few | - | TRBV27 | ASSPALAYEQY
TRBJ1-1 | - | - | TRBV30 | AWSVGPGMNTEAF
TRBJ2-7 | - | - | TRBV23-1 | ASSQLGPGYEQY
TRBJ2-5 | - | TRBD2 | TRBV7-2 | ASSLTSGGPQY
TRBJ2-2 | - | - | TRBV29-1 | SGGRAGTGELF
TRBJ2-7 | - | TRBD1 | TRBV28 | ASNTAGGPSYEQY
TRBJ2-2 | - | TRBD2 | TRBV24-1 | ATSEAGGLPGELF
TRBJ2-2 | - | - | TRBV5-4 | ASSRDIPTGELF
TRBJ2-7 | - | - | TRBV3-1 | ASSHQERLSYEQY
TRBJ1-1 | - | - | TRBV2 | ASSVGGNTEAF
TRBJ2-5 | - | TRBD2 | TRBV5-4 | ASRQTSAETQY
TRBJ2-2 | - | - | TRBV2 | ASRERVNTGELF